The clone carrying this T cell receptor beta chain was seen a handful of times. This sample is drawn from a study of shared clonotypes between healthy human individuals. Method: immunoSEQ multiplex PCR; TCRdb's copy keeps in-frame clones and lacks some. The data show around 450,000 clones, with roughly 83% seen just once and 13% held by the top ten. This CDR3 has 13 residues. The V and J ends lost 7 bases and 3 bases, in that order; junction bases with no gene match: 8. From germline, CDR1 is GTSNPN and CDR2 SVGIG (reference sequence). Each unsorted sample relied on about 90 million PBMCs as its source of genomic DNA.

The sample was PBMCs. V and J are TRBV30 and TRBJ2-7; 8 positions match TRBD1. This TCR was recovered from a woman between 40 and 55 years old in good health. Some clones in this sample may be carry-over from other donors' samples. The CDR3 region has the DNA TGTGCCTCCTCCGGGACAGGAATCTACGAGCAGTACTTC. Translation gives CASSGTGIYEQYF.